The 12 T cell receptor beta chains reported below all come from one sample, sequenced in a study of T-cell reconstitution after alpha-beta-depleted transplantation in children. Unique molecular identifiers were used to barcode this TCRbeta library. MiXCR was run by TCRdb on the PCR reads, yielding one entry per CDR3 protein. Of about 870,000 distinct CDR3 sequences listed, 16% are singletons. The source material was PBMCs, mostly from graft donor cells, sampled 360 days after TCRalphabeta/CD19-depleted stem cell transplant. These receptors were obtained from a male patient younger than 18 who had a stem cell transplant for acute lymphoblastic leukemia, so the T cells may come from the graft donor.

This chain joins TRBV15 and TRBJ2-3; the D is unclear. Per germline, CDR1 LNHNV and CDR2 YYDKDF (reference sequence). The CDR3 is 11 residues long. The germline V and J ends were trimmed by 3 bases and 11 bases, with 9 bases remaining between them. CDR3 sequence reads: CATSSYGEQYF. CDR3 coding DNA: TGTGCCACCAGCAGTTACGGCGAGCAGTATTTT.

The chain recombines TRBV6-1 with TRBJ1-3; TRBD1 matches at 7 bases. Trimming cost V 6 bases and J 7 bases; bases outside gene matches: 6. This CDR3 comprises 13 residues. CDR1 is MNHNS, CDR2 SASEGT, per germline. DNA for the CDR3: TGTGCCAGCAGACGACAGGGTCGGAACACCATATATTTT. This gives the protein CASRRQGRNTIYF.

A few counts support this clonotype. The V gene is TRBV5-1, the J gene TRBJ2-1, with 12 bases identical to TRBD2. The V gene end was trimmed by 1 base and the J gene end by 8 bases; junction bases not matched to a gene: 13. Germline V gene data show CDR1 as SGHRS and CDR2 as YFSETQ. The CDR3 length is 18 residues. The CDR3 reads CASSLRQRLAGVGYEQFF. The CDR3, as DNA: TGCGCCAGCAGCTTGCGACAGCGACTAGCGGGAGTAGGGTATGAGCAGTTCTTC. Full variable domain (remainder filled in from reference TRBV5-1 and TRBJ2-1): KAGVTQTPRYLIKTRGQQVTLSCSPISGHRSVSWYQQTPGQGLQFLFEYFSETQRNKGNFPGRFSGRQFSNSRSEMNVSTLELGDSALYLCASSLRQRLAGVGYEQFFGPGTRLTVL.

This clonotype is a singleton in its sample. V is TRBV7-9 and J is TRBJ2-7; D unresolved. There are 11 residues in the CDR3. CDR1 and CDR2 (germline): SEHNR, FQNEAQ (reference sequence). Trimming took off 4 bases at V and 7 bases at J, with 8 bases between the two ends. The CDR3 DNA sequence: TGTGCCAGCAGCTCGCTCGTGGAGCAGTACTTC. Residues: CASSSLVEQYF.

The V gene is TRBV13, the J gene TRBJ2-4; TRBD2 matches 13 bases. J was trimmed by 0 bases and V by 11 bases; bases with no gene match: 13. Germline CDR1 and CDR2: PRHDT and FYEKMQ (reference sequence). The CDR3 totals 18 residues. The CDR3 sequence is CAFCRLAGGQGAKNIQYF. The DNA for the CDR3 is TGTGCCTTCTGTCGACTAGCGGGAGGACAGGGAGCCAAAAACATTCAGTACTTC.

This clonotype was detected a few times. The CDR3 loop reads CASRPTGSTDTQYF. CDR3 nucleotide sequence: TGTGCCAGCAGGCCGACAGGGAGTACAGATACGCAGTATTTT. The chain recombines TRBV2 with TRBJ2-3; TRBD1 agrees at 7 bases. Per the germline V gene, CDR1 is SNHLY and CDR2 is FYNNEI. Trimming cost V 6 bases and J 3 bases; bases outside gene matches: 6. The CDR3 contains 14 residues.

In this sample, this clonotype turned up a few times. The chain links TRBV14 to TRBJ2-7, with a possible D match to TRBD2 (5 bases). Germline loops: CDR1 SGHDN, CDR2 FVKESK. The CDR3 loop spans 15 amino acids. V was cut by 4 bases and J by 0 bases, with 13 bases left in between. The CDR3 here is CASSRGYHPSYEQYF. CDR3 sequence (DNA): TGTGCCAGCAGCCGCGGGTACCACCCCTCCTACGAGCAGTACTTC.

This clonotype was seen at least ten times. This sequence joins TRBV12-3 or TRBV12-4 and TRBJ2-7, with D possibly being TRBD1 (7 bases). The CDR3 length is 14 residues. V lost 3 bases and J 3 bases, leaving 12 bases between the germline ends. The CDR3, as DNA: TGTGCCAGCAGTTTGCAGGGGGGCTACTACGAGCAGTACTTC. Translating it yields CASSLQGGYYEQYF.

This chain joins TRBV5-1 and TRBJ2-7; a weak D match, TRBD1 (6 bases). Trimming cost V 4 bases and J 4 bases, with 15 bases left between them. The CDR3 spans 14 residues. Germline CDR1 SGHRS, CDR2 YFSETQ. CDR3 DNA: TGCGCCAGCAGCCACCGGGACACCCCATACGAGCAGTACTTC. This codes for CASSHRDTPYEQYF.

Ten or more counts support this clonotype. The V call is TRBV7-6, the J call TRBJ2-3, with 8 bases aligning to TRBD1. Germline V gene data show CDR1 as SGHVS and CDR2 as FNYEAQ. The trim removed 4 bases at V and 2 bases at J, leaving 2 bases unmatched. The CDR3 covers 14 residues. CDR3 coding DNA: TGTGCCAGCAGCTGGACAGGGTCCACAGATACGCAGTATTTT. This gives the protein CASSWTGSTDTQYF.

DNA for the CDR3: TGTGCCAGCAGTTTACATGCGGGGTACTACAATGAGCAGTTCTTC. This translates into CASSLHAGYYNEQFF. V is TRBV12-3 or TRBV12-4 and J is TRBJ2-1, with TRBD2 as a possible D gene (6 bases). This CDR3 has 15 residues. V gave up 2 bases and J gave up 3 bases, with 11 bases separating them.

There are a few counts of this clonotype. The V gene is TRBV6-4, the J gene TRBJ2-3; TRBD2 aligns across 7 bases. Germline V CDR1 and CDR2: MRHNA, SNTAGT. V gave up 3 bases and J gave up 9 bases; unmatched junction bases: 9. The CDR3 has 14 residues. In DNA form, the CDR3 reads TGTGCCAGCAGTGATTGGCGGGAGCCCGGAACGCAGTATTTT. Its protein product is CASSDWREPGTQYF.